Below are 5 T cell receptor beta chains sequenced from a single sample in a study of molecular identifiers for immune sequencing clone quantification (dated by TCRdb to 2016 to 2019). The receptor library was made with PCR. Sequencing relied on a NextSeq 500. The public reads were reprocessed in TCRdb via fastp at Q25 and MiXCR, keeping in-frame beta chains. Every CDR3 protein is listed once, alongside the most common genes and DNA of its rows. Counted in this sample were 490,000 or so distinct CDR3 sequences; roughly 25% of them appeared once. 0.7% to 0.9% of the sample comes from the top ten. Sequenced material: naive CD8+ T cells from blood, with Jurkat cell RNA spiked in. This specimen's cell subset or site label, interpreted: FACS-sorted CD8+CD4-CCR7+CD45RA+ naive T cells. Receptors were obtained from a human donor in good health. Some libraries in this study had Jurkat cell RNA spiked in.

The rearrangement links TRBV20-1 to TRBJ1-1, with TRBD1 as a possible D gene (5 bases). The CDR3 length is 14 residues. The germline V gene encodes CDR1 DFQATT and CDR2 SNEGSKA (reference sequence). Trimming stripped 0 bases from V and 3 bases from J, with 11 bases between. CDR3 sequence: CSARDARGDTEAFF. The CDR3 nucleotides are TGCAGTGCTAGAGATGCCCGGGGGGACACTGAAGCTTTCTTT.

This clonotype was found many times. The chain uses TRBV7-8 and TRBJ2-3, with 8 bases lining up with TRBD2. This CDR3 contains 16 residues. The V and J ends lost 1 base and 2 bases, in that order; junction bases with no gene match: 5. The V gene's germline CDR1 is SGHVS and CDR2 FQNEAQ. This chain's CDR3 is CASSLELADITDTQYF. The CDR3 DNA sequence: TGTGCCAGCAGCTTAGAACTAGCGGATATCACAGATACGCAGTATTTT.

This clonotype was observed a handful of times. V gene TRBV10-3 combines with J gene TRBJ1-2; TRBD1 agrees at 10 bases. The germline CDR1 and CDR2 sequences are ENHRY and SYGVKD. Losses at the gene ends were 6 bases for V and 9 bases for J; bases not matched to a gene: 10. The CDR3 sequence is 14 residues long. As DNA, the CDR3 is TGTGCCATCAGAGAGGAGGGACAGGGGTTTAGCTACACCTTC. Translation: CAIREEGQGFSYTF.

A word on this clonotype: In this CDR3 the conserved last residue, phenylalanine or tryptophan, is missing, so a read error is likely. The V gene is TRBV4-3, the J gene TRBJ2-7; D is possibly TRBD1 or TRBD2 (5 bases each). V dropped 4 bases and J dropped 2 bases, with 12 bases sitting between them. The CDR3 has 14 amino acids. Germline-derived CDR1 and CDR2 are LGHNA and YSLEER. The CDR3 loop reads CASSPGDGTYEQYI. The CDR3 DNA sequence: TGCGCCAGCAGCCCCGGGGACGGAACCTACGAGCAGTACATC.

Of note for this clonotype: Its ends do not fully match the called genes, so a read error is possible. This chain links TRBV24-1 with TRBJ2-3; D gene uncertain. The CDR3 consists of 13 residues. The germline gives CDR1 KGHDR, CDR2 SFDVKD. CDR3 DNA: TGTGCCACCAGCCCTACAGACACAGTTACGCAGTATTTT. It encodes CATSPTDTVTQYF.